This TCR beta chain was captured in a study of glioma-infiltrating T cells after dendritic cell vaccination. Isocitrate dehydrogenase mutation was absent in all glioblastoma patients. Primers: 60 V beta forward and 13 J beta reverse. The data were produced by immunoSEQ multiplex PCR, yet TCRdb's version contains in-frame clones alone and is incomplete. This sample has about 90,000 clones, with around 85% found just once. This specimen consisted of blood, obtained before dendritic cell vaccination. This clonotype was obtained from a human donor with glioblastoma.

This CDR3 reads CASSRSPTSYNEQFF. Here the CDR3 DNA reads TGTGCCAGCAGTCGAAGCCCTACCTCCTACAATGAGCAGTTCTTC. V and J are TRBV2 and TRBJ2-1; D gene unclear. Trimming left V 5 bases short and J 0 bases short, with 11 bases between. The germline gives CDR1 SNHLY, CDR2 FYNNEI. The CDR3 totals 15 residues.